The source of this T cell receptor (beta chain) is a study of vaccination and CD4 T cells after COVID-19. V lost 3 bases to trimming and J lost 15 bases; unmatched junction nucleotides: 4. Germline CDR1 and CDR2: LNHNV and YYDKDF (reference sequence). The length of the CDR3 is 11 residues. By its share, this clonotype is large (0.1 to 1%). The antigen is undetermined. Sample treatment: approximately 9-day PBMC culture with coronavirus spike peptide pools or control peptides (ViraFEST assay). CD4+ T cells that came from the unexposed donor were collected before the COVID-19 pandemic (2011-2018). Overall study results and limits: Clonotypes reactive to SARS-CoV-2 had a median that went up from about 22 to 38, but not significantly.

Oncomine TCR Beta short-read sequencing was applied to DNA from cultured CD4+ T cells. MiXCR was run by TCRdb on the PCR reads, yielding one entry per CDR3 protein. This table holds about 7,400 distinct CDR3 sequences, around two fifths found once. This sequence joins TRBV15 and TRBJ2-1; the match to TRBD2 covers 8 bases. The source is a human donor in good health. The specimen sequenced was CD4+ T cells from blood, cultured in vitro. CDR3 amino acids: CATSRTSDVFF. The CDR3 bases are TGTGCCACCAGCAGGACTAGCGATGTGTTCTTC.